This T cell receptor beta chain was recorded in a study of blood T cell repertoires in COVID-19. Sequencing was performed with immunoSEQ multiplex PCR; in TCRdb, only in-frame clones are kept and a portion is missing. The table records about 83,000 clones, 85% to 90% of them present only once. There are a few counts of this clone. The CDR3 is made up of 14 amino acids. From germline, CDR1 is SGHTA and CDR2 FQGTGA. Losses at the gene ends were 4 bases for V and 5 bases for J; bases not matched to a gene: 5. The sequenced sample consisted of peripheral blood. This sequence joins TRBV7-3 and TRBJ1-1, with TRBD1 matching over 9 bases. The clonotype comes from a woman older than 75 in a cohort sampled during active or convalescent COVID-19. Here the CDR3 reads CASSSGTGLTEAFF. The CDR3 nucleotides are TGTGCCAGCAGCTCCGGGACAGGGTTGACTGAAGCTTTCTTT. The full variable domain, rest sourced from reference TRBV7-3 and TRBJ1-1, is GAGVSQTPSNKVTEKGKYVELRCDPISGHTALYWYRQSLGQGPEFLIYFQGTGAADDSGLPNDRFFAVRPEGSVSTLKIQRTERGDSAVYLCASSSGTGLTEAFFGQGTRLTVV.